This entry lists 24 T cell receptor beta chains sequenced from one sample in a study of low-dose radiotherapy and immunotherapy resistance in tumors. Time point in this sample: after trial treatment. Sample treatment: LDRT plus nivolumab, ipilimumab, low-dose cyclophosphamide and aspirin (RACIN trial). Primers targeting TRAV and TRBV primed first-strand cDNA, covering alpha and beta chains. TCR amplification used roughly 20 PCR cycles, a constant-region primer and a V-primer adapter. Each CDR3 protein is one row after TCRdb ran MiXCR on the reads. This table has 60,000 or so distinct CDR3 sequences, around a quarter appearing once. The source was PBMCs, collected after low-dose radiotherapy plus immunotherapy. These receptors were collected from a male donor with prostate cancer.

This clonotype appeared many times. J is TRBJ2-3 and V is TRBV6-1, with a possible D match to TRBD2 (6 bases). The germline V gene encodes CDR1 MNHNS and CDR2 SASEGT. This CDR3 region has 15 residues. Trimming took off 6 bases at V and 1 base at J, with 14 bases between the two ends. Here the CDR3 DNA reads TGTGCCAGCAGAGGGGACTGGCCTCGCACAGATACGCAGTATTTT. Encoded protein: CASRGDWPRTDTQYF.

There are many counts of this clonotype. This sequence joins TRBV7-2 and TRBJ2-7, with D hard to call. The CDR3 consists of 13 residues. Germline V gene sequence: CDR1 SGHTA, CDR2 FQGNSA. The ends were cut back, 10 bases at V and 4 bases at J, with 17 bases in the middle. CDR3 residues: CAIPAGSLYEQYF. The CDR3 bases are TGTGCCATCCCCGCCGGCTCACTGTACGAGCAGTACTTC.

In its sample, this clonotype was seen many times. The rearrangement links TRBV7-2 to TRBJ2-7; unclear D gene. Germline lookup yields CDR1 SGHTA and CDR2 FQGNSA. Deletions cut 7 bases from V and 2 bases from J, with 18 bases between. The length of the CDR3 is 15 residues. CDR3 sequence: CASTRGRLTTYEQYF. DNA for the CDR3: TGTGCCAGCACCCGAGGTAGACTTACAACCTACGAGCAGTACTTC.

The chain joins TRBV4-1 to TRBJ1-5; perhaps TRBD1 as D (5 bases). CDR1 is MGHRA and CDR2 is YSYEKL in the germline V gene. CDR3 length: 15 residues. Trimming left V 3 bases short and J 2 bases short, with 11 bases between. Here the CDR3 DNA reads TGCGCCAGCAGCCAGGCCGGGACTGGCAATCAGCCCCAGCATTTT. This gives the protein CASSQAGTGNQPQHF.

In regard to this clonotype: A read error is the likely source, as a far larger clone sits one nucleotide away. This chain uses TRBV20-1 with TRBJ2-7, with 9 positions matching TRBD2. Trimming at V came to 3 bases and at J to 7 bases, leaving 13 bases not matched to a gene. Germline CDR1 is DFQATT and CDR2 is SNEGSKA (reference sequence). The CDR3 has 15 residues. CDR3 protein: CSASPSGGLYNEQYF. Written as DNA, the CDR3 is TGCAGTGCTAGCCCCAGCGGGGGGCTCTACAATGAGCAGTACTTC.

In its sample, this clonotype was seen many times. The rearrangement joins TRBV5-1 to TRBJ1-4, with 7 bases matching TRBD1. With 3 bases clipped from V and 1 base from J, the junction kept 3 bases outside the gene matches. The CDR3 length is 15 residues. From germline, CDR1 is SGHRS and CDR2 YFSETQ. The CDR3 DNA reads as TGCGCCAGCAGCTATAGGGACAGAACTAATGAAAAACTGTTTTTT. As protein: CASSYRDRTNEKLFF.

This clonotype was found many times. This chain joins TRBV7-2 and TRBJ2-1; either TRBD1 or TRBD2 may fit D (5 bases each). CDR1 and CDR2 (germline): SGHTA, FQGNSA. The CDR3 extends over 15 amino acids. V was pared by 1 base and J by 3 bases, with 10 bases between. CDR3 in amino acids: CASSLGTRGYNEQFF. Written as DNA, the CDR3 is TGTGCCAGCAGCTTAGGTACTAGGGGCTACAATGAGCAGTTCTTC.

Of note for this clonotype: It differs at one base from a far larger clone, so likely a read error. This rearrangement joins TRBV4-2 to TRBJ2-7; D is possibly TRBD2 (5 bases). V was shortened by 0 bases and J by 7 bases, with 19 bases between the two germline ends. From germline, CDR1 is LGHNA and CDR2 YNFKEQ. The CDR3 totals 16 residues. The CDR3 loop is CASSQEYALAYNEQYF. CDR3 bases: TGTGCCAGCAGCCAAGAGTACGCGCTAGCCTACAATGAGCAGTACTTC.

At least ten counts were recorded for this clonotype. This chain uses TRBV7-2 with TRBJ2-7, with 10 bases aligning to TRBD2. This CDR3 region has 15 residues. Looked up from germline, CDR1 is SGHTA and CDR2 is FQGNSA. V trimming: 2 bases; J trimming: 2 bases; junction bases outside the gene matches: 3. This CDR3 reads CASSLWLAGAYEQYF. The CDR3 DNA sequence: TGTGCCAGCAGCTTATGGCTAGCGGGGGCCTACGAGCAGTACTTC.

This clonotype occurred many times. The CDR3 loop reads CASSPASGRSEGDTQYF. CDR3 coding DNA: TGCGCCAGCAGCCCTGCTAGCGGGAGGTCGGAGGGAGATACGCAGTATTTT. The chain employs TRBV5-1 and TRBJ2-3, with 11 positions matching TRBD2. V shed 4 bases, J shed 5 bases, and the junction held 12 bases outside the gene matches. This CDR3 comprises 17 residues. The germline gives CDR1 SGHRS, CDR2 YFSETQ.

This clonotype was seen ten or more times. The CDR3 DNA is TGTGCCAGCAGGAGGGTGGGGGGCACTGAAGCTTTCTTT. It is translated as CASRRVGGTEAFF. The gene calls are TRBV6-5 and TRBJ1-1; D perhaps matches TRBD1 (5 bases). V was pared by 6 bases and J by 4 bases, with 12 bases between. The CDR3 has 13 residues. The germline V gene encodes CDR1 MNHEY and CDR2 SVGAGI.

Worth noting for this clonotype: It differs at one base from a far larger clone, so likely a read error. The CDR3 sequence is CASFSGLGLAGGNEQYF. In DNA, the CDR3 is TGTGCCAGCTTCAGTGGACTTGGACTAGCGGGGGGAAATGAGCAGTACTTC. The chain employs TRBV12-3 or TRBV12-4 and TRBJ2-7; 14 nucleotides match TRBD2. J gave up 7 bases and V 8 bases, and 16 bases lay outside the gene matches. The length of the CDR3 is 17 residues.

This clonotype was recorded many times. Its ends do not fully match the called genes, so a read error is possible. The CDR3 nucleotides read TGTGCCAGCAGCTGGGCCGGGTATGGCTACACCTTC. Translated, it gives CASSWAGYGYTF. The chain couples TRBV5-1 to TRBJ1-2; D is unresolved. Germline V gene data show CDR1 as SGHRS and CDR2 as YFSETQ. The CDR3 is 12 residues long.

This clonotype was seen ten or more times. J is TRBJ2-2 and V is TRBV20-1; D is unclear. The CDR3 runs 12 residues. The V gene's germline CDR1 is DFQATT and CDR2 SNEGSKA (reference sequence). Trimming pared 4 bases from V and 5 bases from J, leaving 8 bases between. The chain's CDR3 is CSATLNTGELFF. In DNA form, the CDR3 reads TGCAGTGCTACCTTGAATACCGGGGAGCTGTTTTTT.

This clonotype was seen at least ten times. The CDR3 nucleotides are TGTGCCACCAGCAGAGATGGGGGGACGGGGGTCCCCGAGCAGTACTTC. Translating it yields CATSRDGGTGVPEQYF. The chain joins TRBV15 to TRBJ2-7, with D maybe TRBD2 (6 bases). The V gene's germline CDR1 is LNHNV and CDR2 YYDKDF (reference sequence). This CDR3 is built from 16 residues. V was shortened by 0 bases and J by 6 bases, with 18 bases between the two germline ends.

Ten or more counts support this clonotype. V usage is TRBV20-1 and J usage is TRBJ2-1; D uncertain. Trimming pared 0 bases from V and 13 bases from J, leaving 10 bases between. The CDR3 spans 11 residues. Germline-derived CDR1 and CDR2 are DFQATT and SNEGSKA (reference sequence). The CDR3 DNA is TGCAGTGCTAGAGATTACCCTGATCAGTTCTTC. Residues: CSARDYPDQFF.

This clonotype was seen many times. This chain joins TRBV19 and TRBJ1-5, with D perhaps TRBD1 (5 bases). V lost 9 bases, J lost 2 bases, and 17 bases lay in between. The germline V gene encodes CDR1 LNHDA and CDR2 SQIVND (reference sequence). There are 15 residues in the CDR3. For the CDR3, the DNA is TGTGCCAGCACCCTCCCAGGGAGGCGCAATCAGCCCCAGCATTTT. This gives the protein CASTLPGRRNQPQHF.

This clonotype was recorded at least ten times. This chain joins TRBV29-1 and TRBJ2-2, with 10 bases lining up with TRBD2. Germline V lookup: CDR1 SQVTM, CDR2 ANQGSEA. This CDR3 is built from 14 residues. J gave up 6 bases and V 7 bases, and 8 bases lay outside the gene matches. As DNA, the CDR3 is TGCAGCGCCCTAACTAGCGGGGTCTCCGGGGAGCTGTTTTTT. Translating it yields CSALTSGVSGELFF.

The J gene is TRBJ2-1, the V gene TRBV20-1; no clear D. CDR1 and CDR2 (germline): DFQATT, SNEGSKA (reference sequence). CDR3 length: 12 residues. The V gene lost 1 base and the J gene lost 13 bases, with 14 bases spanning the gap. This chain's CDR3 is CSARGGGETQFF. The CDR3 DNA follows: TGCAGTGCTAGAGGGGGTGGAGAGACCCAGTTCTTC.

The table lists this clonotype with many counts. The chain carries TRBV12-3 or TRBV12-4 and TRBJ2-5; 8 nucleotides line up with TRBD2. Unmatched junction bases numbered 2, after V lost 4 bases and J lost 1 base. The CDR3 is 14 amino acids. This chain's CDR3 is CASSSGLAQETQYF. CDR3 nucleotides: TGTGCCAGCAGTTCCGGACTAGCCCAAGAGACCCAGTACTTC.

This clonotype has at least ten counts. The rearrangement links TRBV20-1 to TRBJ2-5, with 12 bases matching TRBD2. CDR3 length equals 15 residues. Germline-derived CDR1 and CDR2 are DFQATT and SNEGSKA (reference sequence). With 6 bases clipped from V and 1 base from J, the junction kept 6 bases outside the gene matches. The CDR3 here is CSATSGGTLQETQYF. The DNA for the CDR3 is TGCAGTGCAACTAGCGGGGGGACCCTCCAAGAGACCCAGTACTTC.

This clonotype showed up many times. The rearrangement joins TRBV24-1 to TRBJ2-1, with D tentatively TRBD2 (5 bases). Germline CDR1 is KGHDR and CDR2 is SFDVKD. With 1 base removed from V and 0 bases from J, the gap between germline ends came to 12 bases. The CDR3 has 17 amino acids. In DNA, the CDR3 is TGTGCCACCAGTGATTTCAGTAGCGCTAGCTCCTACAATGAGCAGTTCTTC. Translating gives CATSDFSSASSYNEQFF.

Turning to this clonotype: It differs at one base from a far larger clone, so likely a read error. This sequence joins TRBV25-1 and TRBJ2-7; 7 bases align to TRBD1. CDR1 and CDR2 from the germline V gene are MGHDK and SYGVNS. This CDR3 comprises 15 residues. The CDR3 DNA reads TGTGCCAGCAGTCCCCGACAGGGACCCTACAATGAGCGGTTCTTC. Translated, it gives CASSPRQGPYNERFF.

This clonotype was picked up many times. The V call is TRBV2, the J call TRBJ2-5, with D possibly matching TRBD1 (5 bases). CDR1 is SNHLY, CDR2 FYNNEI, per germline. The CDR3 extends over 13 amino acids. V lost 1 base and J 7 bases, leaving 10 bases between the germline ends. The CDR3 protein is CASSEVARGTQYF. The CDR3 nucleotides read TGTGCCAGCAGTGAAGTAGCTAGGGGGACCCAGTACTTC.